These 32 T cell receptor beta chains were sequenced from one sample in a study of shared clonotypes between healthy human individuals (dated by TCRdb to about 2020). The library was obtained by the immunoSEQ multiplex PCR assay. TCRdb carries this immuneACCESS record with in-frame sequences only. Its versions omit some clonotypes, under half of them owing to an unresolved V gene in the studies checked, with the rest unexplained. The sample includes millions of clones, with over 90% observed a single time. About 0.37% of the sample is taken by the ten largest. Sequencing was carried out using naive CD4+ T cells from PBMCs. The intended sense of this specimen's cell subset or site label: CD45RA+ positively selected. Receptor source: a man younger than 35 in good health. Some clones in this sample may be carry-over from other donors' samples.

The chain has TRBV18 and TRBJ1-4; no firm D call. Deletions cut 2 bases from V and 10 bases from J, with 8 bases between. The germline V gene has CDR1 KGHSH and CDR2 LQKENI. The CDR3 spans 12 residues. The CDR3 loop reads CASSPSGGKLFF. Written as DNA, the CDR3 is TGTGCCAGCTCACCATCGGGCGGAAAACTGTTTTTT.

This clone has just one count. V gene TRBV5-6 combines with J gene TRBJ1-1; D gene uncertain. The V gene lost 1 base and the J gene lost 2 bases, with 12 bases spanning the gap. Germline CDR1 and CDR2: SGHDT and YYEEEE. CDR3 size: 15 residues. CDR3 protein: CASSLMGKGNTEAFF. CDR3 coding DNA: TGTGCCAGCAGCTTGATGGGAAAGGGTAACACTGAAGCTTTCTTT.

The sample holds a few counts of this clone. V usage is TRBV5-1 and J usage is TRBJ1-1; TRBD1 is a possible D gene (5 bases). The CDR3 is 15 residues long. The germline V gene has CDR1 SGHRS and CDR2 YFSETQ. V lost 0 bases and J lost 4, with 13 bases in between. Written as DNA, the CDR3 is TGCGCCAGCAGCTTGGGATGGGGGAGAGGCACTGAAGCTTTCTTT. This gives the protein CASSLGWGRGTEAFF.

The rearrangement links TRBV5-1 to TRBJ1-2, with D unclear. The CDR3 runs to 13 residues. CDR1 is SGHRS and CDR2 is YFSETQ in the germline V gene. V lost 10 bases and J lost 0, with 13 bases in between. CDR3 region: CASQDAPNYGYTF. In DNA, the CDR3 is TGCGCCTCTCAGGATGCCCCTAACTATGGCTACACCTTC.

The CDR3 DNA follows: TGTGCCAGCAGAGCCCGGGACAGAGCAGATAGCAATCAGCCCCAGCATTTT. Its protein is CASRARDRADSNQPQHF. The chain couples TRBV2 to TRBJ1-5; 7 positions match TRBD1. The CDR3 has 17 residues. The germline V gene encodes CDR1 SNHLY and CDR2 FYNNEI. V shed 6 bases and J 0 bases; nucleotides not matched to a gene: 11.

On this clone itself: The same CDR3 is also encoded by other DNA sequences in this sample. The chain is built from TRBV5-6 and TRBJ2-7; 7 bases agree with TRBD2. CDR1 and CDR2 from the germline V gene are SGHDT and YYEEEE. The V segment lost 5 bases and the J segment 6 bases; nucleotides outside the gene matches: 8. This CDR3 has 13 residues. CDR3 region: CASSLGLVGEQYF. The CDR3 DNA follows: TGTGCCAGCAGTTTAGGACTAGTCGGCGAGCAGTACTTC.

This clone was detected only once. CDR3 in DNA: TGTGCCAGCTCACCAGGGACAGTCTCCGAGCAGTACTTC. Translating gives CASSPGTVSEQYF. This sequence joins TRBV18 and TRBJ2-7, with 7 positions matching TRBD1. The germline V gene encodes CDR1 KGHSH and CDR2 LQKENI. The CDR3 has 13 amino acids. V dropped 2 bases and J dropped 6; count of bases not matched to a gene: 4.

The chain employs TRBV7-2 and TRBJ2-3; either TRBD1 or TRBD2 may supply D (5 bases each). Trimming cost V 4 bases and J 6 bases, with 17 bases left between them. The CDR3 runs to 15 residues. Germline V gives CDR1 SGHTA, CDR2 FQGNSA. The CDR3, as DNA: TGTGCCAGCAGCTCGACCGGGGCCCCGGGGGATACGCAGTATTTT. Its translation: CASSSTGAPGDTQYF.

The V and J genes are TRBV5-6 and TRBJ1-2; 9 bases line up with TRBD1. The CDR3 totals 14 residues. In germline, CDR1 is SGHDT, CDR2 YYEEEE. V was pared by 4 bases and J by 4 bases, with 5 bases of the junction left unmatched. The CDR3 bases are TGTGCCAGCAGCACAAGGGACAGGGCCTATGGCTACACCTTC. Translating gives CASSTRDRAYGYTF.

J is TRBJ2-6 and V is TRBV28, with D possibly matching TRBD1 (6 bases). The germline V gene encodes CDR1 MDHEN and CDR2 SYDVKM. The CDR3 spans 15 residues. Trimming pared 7 bases from V and 0 bases from J, leaving 10 bases between. The CDR3 bases are TGTGCCAGCACCGACAGGAGCTCTGGGGCCAACGTCCTGACTTTC. Amino acid sequence: CASTDRSSGANVLTF.

The CDR3 loop reads CASSLVRPAGETQYF. The CDR3 nucleotides read TGTGCCAGCAGCTTGGTTCGACCCGCCGGGGAGACCCAGTACTTC. The rearrangement uses TRBV5-6 and TRBJ2-5; D is ambiguous. Germline lookup yields CDR1 SGHDT and CDR2 YYEEEE. Trimming shortened V by 0 bases and J by 5 bases, and 14 bases separated the two germline ends. There are 15 residues in the CDR3.

The CDR3 here is CASSLGGGRLVSSYTF. The CDR3 nucleotides are TGTGCCAGCAGCTTAGGCGGCGGACGGTTGGTAAGCAGCTACACCTTC. J is TRBJ1-2 and V is TRBV7-2; the D is unclear. The CDR3 loop spans 16 amino acids. With 1 base removed from V and 9 bases from J, the gap between germline ends came to 21 bases. CDR1 and CDR2 from the germline V gene are SGHTA and FQGNSA.

As for this clone: Other nucleotide sequences from this sample produce the same CDR3. This chain uses TRBV5-1 with TRBJ2-1; D ambiguous. The CDR3 consists of 12 residues. Germline V CDR1 and CDR2: SGHRS, YFSETQ. Trimming took off 2 bases at V and 5 bases at J, with 5 bases between the two ends. DNA for the CDR3: TGCGCCAGCAGCTTCCCTGACAATGAGCAGTTCTTC. Translating gives CASSFPDNEQFF.

This chain links TRBV18 with TRBJ2-1, with 8 positions matching TRBD1. V was pared by 6 bases and J by 8 bases, with 12 bases of the junction left unmatched. This CDR3 region has 15 residues. Looked up from germline, CDR1 is KGHSH and CDR2 is LQKENI. The CDR3 bases are TGTGCCAGCTCCTACAGGGGGGATGGAATAGATGAGCAGTTCTTC. Its translation is CASSYRGDGIDEQFF.

This clone was recorded only once. Other DNA variants within this sample encode the same CDR3. The chain's CDR3 is CSAAGGEETQYF. CDR3 DNA: TGCAGCGCCGCTGGGGGTGAAGAGACCCAGTACTTC. The rearrangement links TRBV29-1 to TRBJ2-5; D possibly uses TRBD1 or TRBD2 (5 bases each). V lost 7 bases, J lost 3 bases, and 12 bases lay in between. The CDR3 has 12 amino acids. CDR1 and CDR2 from the germline V gene are SQVTM and ANQGSEA.

CDR3 in amino acids: CSVEDPNRGFGYGYTF. In nucleotides, the CDR3 is TGCAGCGTTGAAGATCCGAACAGGGGGTTTGGCTATGGCTACACCTTC. This chain uses TRBV29-1 with TRBJ1-2, with 8 bases identical to TRBD1. With V trimmed by 0 bases and J by 4 bases, 10 bases remained unmatched. The CDR3 has 16 residues. Germline CDR1 reads SQVTM; CDR2 reads ANQGSEA.

CDR3 protein: CASNRLAGDTDTQYF. The CDR3 DNA is TGTGCCAGCAACAGACTAGCCGGGGACACAGATACGCAGTATTTT. V and J are TRBV7-9 and TRBJ2-3; 7 positions match TRBD2. Unmatched junction bases numbered 9, after V lost 7 bases and J lost 2 bases. The CDR3 is made up of 15 amino acids. CDR1 is SEHNR and CDR2 is FQNEAQ in the germline V gene (reference sequence).

This chain connects TRBV5-1 to TRBJ2-7; 7 bases map to TRBD1. Germline CDR1 SGHRS, CDR2 YFSETQ. Trimming removed 0 bases from V and 3 bases from J; junction bases left unmatched: 15. The CDR3 totals 18 residues. This CDR3 reads CASSLGGPTKGGLYEQYF. CDR3 DNA: TGCGCCAGCAGCTTGGGTGGGCCTACGAAAGGGGGCCTCTACGAGCAGTACTTC.

This clone was observed a single time. J is TRBJ1-2 and V is TRBV29-1, with TRBD1 matching over 8 bases. In germline, CDR1 is SQVTM, CDR2 ANQGSEA. V was clipped by 3 bases and J by 4 bases; unmatched bases: 7. The CDR3 contains 14 residues. The CDR3 DNA reads as TGCAGCGTTGACCCCGGACAGGGAATCTATGGCTACACCTTC. Protein sequence: CSVDPGQGIYGYTF.

The rearrangement links TRBV19 to TRBJ2-3; the D gene is possibly TRBD2 (5 bases). Germline lookup yields CDR1 LNHDA and CDR2 SQIVND (reference sequence). V was clipped by 2 bases and J by 0 bases, with 18 bases between them. This CDR3 has 18 residues. This CDR3 reads CASSISWMGGGSTDTQYF. The CDR3 region has the DNA TGTGCCAGTAGTATATCATGGATGGGTGGCGGGAGCACAGATACGCAGTATTTT.

The CDR3 DNA follows: TGTGCCAGCAGGGGTAATTCACCCCTCCACTTT. It is translated as CASRGNSPLHF. The chain joins TRBV25-1 to TRBJ1-6; D ambiguous. Trimming left V 6 bases short and J 6 bases short, with 3 bases between. Germline values: CDR1 MGHDK, CDR2 SYGVNS. The CDR3 totals 11 residues.

This clone has a handful of counts. The V call is TRBV9, the J call TRBJ2-2, with 9 positions matching TRBD2. The CDR3 has 16 residues. The germline V gene encodes CDR1 SGDLS and CDR2 YYNGEE. V trimming: 0 bases; J trimming: 4 bases; junction bases outside the gene matches: 4. The CDR3 DNA reads as TGTGCCAGCAGCGTAGAGGGACTAGCAGGCACCGGGGAGCTGTTTTTT. It specifies CASSVEGLAGTGELFF.

In the case of this clone: Other nucleotide sequences in the sample specify the same CDR3. The chain links TRBV7-3 to TRBJ1-3; possible D gene TRBD1, 6 bases. Trimming cost V 5 bases and J 2 bases, with 10 bases left between them. Germline V lookup: CDR1 SGHTA, CDR2 FQGTGA. This CDR3 is 14 amino acids long. The CDR3 DNA follows: TGTGCCAGCAGCCCGGGGACACCTGGAAACACCATATATTTT. Translating gives CASSPGTPGNTIYF.

CDR3 region: CASSLEWTGNYGYTF. In nucleotides, the CDR3 is TGTGCCAGCAGTTTGGAGTGGACAGGGAACTATGGCTACACCTTC. This rearrangement joins TRBV28 to TRBJ1-2; TRBD1 agrees at 8 bases. The V segment lost 3 bases and the J segment 2 bases; nucleotides outside the gene matches: 5. CDR1 is MDHEN and CDR2 is SYDVKM in the germline V gene. CDR3 length: 15 amino acids.

This clone was counted between two and nine times. V usage is TRBV29-1 and J usage is TRBJ1-1; D gene unclear. Trimming cost V 4 bases and J 1 base, with 4 bases left between them. This CDR3 comprises 11 residues. In germline, CDR1 is SQVTM, CDR2 ANQGSEA. CDR3 sequence reads: CSVGPNTEAFF. The CDR3 DNA reads as TGCAGCGTTGGGCCGAACACTGAAGCTTTCTTT.

This chain joins TRBV7-3 and TRBJ2-5, with 9 positions matching TRBD2. Losses at the gene ends were 2 bases for V and 5 bases for J; bases not matched to a gene: 12. The CDR3 is 17 residues long. Per germline, CDR1 SGHTA and CDR2 FQGTGA. The CDR3 sequence: CASSLLGAAGGSETQYF. The CDR3, as DNA: TGTGCCAGCAGCTTATTGGGAGCAGCGGGAGGAAGTGAGACCCAGTACTTC.

This clone showed up just once. The chain is built from TRBV29-1 and TRBJ1-4; 7 bases are shared with TRBD1. This CDR3 comprises 14 residues. CDR1 is SQVTM and CDR2 is ANQGSEA in the germline V gene. Germline trimming cut 5 bases from V and 1 base from J; bases unmatched to any gene: 4. The CDR3 DNA sequence: TGCAGCGTTCGACAGGGACTAACTAATGAAAAACTGTTTTTT. Protein product: CSVRQGLTNEKLFF.

The rearrangement links TRBV7-6 to TRBJ2-7, with D perhaps TRBD2 (6 bases). The CDR3 contains 14 residues. Germline-derived CDR1 and CDR2 are SGHVS and FNYEAQ. V was cut by 4 bases and J by 4 bases, with 14 bases left in between. The CDR3 here is CASSSPSDAYEQYF. CDR3 nucleotides: TGTGCCAGCAGCTCTCCTAGCGACGCATACGAGCAGTACTTC.

The chain combines TRBV5-4 with TRBJ2-7, with a weak D call TRBD2 (6 bases). Trimming left V 3 bases short and J 3 bases short, with 19 bases between. The CDR3 spans 16 residues. Per the germline V gene, CDR1 is SGHNT and CDR2 is YYREEE (reference sequence). The CDR3: CASSSRSTGARYEQYF. The DNA of the CDR3 is TGTGCCAGCAGCTCCCGATCAACGGGAGCCCGCTACGAGCAGTACTTC.

The J gene is TRBJ2-3, the V gene TRBV28; 12 nucleotides agree with TRBD2. After removal of 4 bases from V and 4 bases from J, the junction contained 6 bases not matched to a gene. The CDR3 covers 16 residues. Germline V gene lookup returns CDR1 MDHEN and CDR2 SYDVKM. CDR3 protein: CASSSRLAGESDTQYF. CDR3 nucleotide sequence: TGTGCCAGCAGTTCCCGACTAGCGGGAGAATCAGATACGCAGTATTTT.

On this clone itself: The identical CDR3 is also encoded by other nucleotide sequences in the sample. The chain combines TRBV27 with TRBJ1-2, with D perhaps TRBD1 (6 bases). The CDR3 spans 13 residues. Germline loops: CDR1 MNHEY, CDR2 SMNVEV (reference sequence). With 3 bases removed from V and 5 bases from J, the gap between germline ends came to 10 bases. The CDR3 DNA follows: TGTGCCAGCAGTTTCACAGGGAGGTATGGCTACACCTTC. Protein: CASSFTGRYGYTF.

A few counts support this clone. This chain connects TRBV25-1 to TRBJ1-2, with D perhaps TRBD1 (6 bases). This CDR3 is built from 13 residues. CDR1 is MGHDK and CDR2 is SYGVNS in the germline V gene. Trimming pared 3 bases from V and 7 bases from J, leaving 12 bases between. CDR3 sequence reads: CASSEGARIGYTF. CDR3 DNA: TGTGCCAGCAGTGAGGGGGCGAGGATTGGCTACACCTTC.